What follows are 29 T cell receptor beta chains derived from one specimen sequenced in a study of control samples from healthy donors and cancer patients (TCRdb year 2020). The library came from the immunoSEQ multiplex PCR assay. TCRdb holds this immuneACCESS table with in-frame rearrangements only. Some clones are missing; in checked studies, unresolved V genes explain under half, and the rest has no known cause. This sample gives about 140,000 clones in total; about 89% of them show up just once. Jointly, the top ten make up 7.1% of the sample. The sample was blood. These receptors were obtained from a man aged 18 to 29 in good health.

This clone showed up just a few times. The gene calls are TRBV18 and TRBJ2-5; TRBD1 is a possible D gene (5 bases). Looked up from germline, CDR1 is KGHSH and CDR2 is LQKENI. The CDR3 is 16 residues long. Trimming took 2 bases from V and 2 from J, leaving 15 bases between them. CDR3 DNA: TGTGCCAGCTCACCAGGGAACACAGGAAATCAAGAGACCCAGTACTTC. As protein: CASSPGNTGNQETQYF.

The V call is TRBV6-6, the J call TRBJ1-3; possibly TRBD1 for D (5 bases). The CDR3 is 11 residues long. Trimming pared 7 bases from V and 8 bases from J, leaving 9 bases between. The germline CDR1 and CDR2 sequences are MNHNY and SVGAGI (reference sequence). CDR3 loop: CASTGPDTIYF. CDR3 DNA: TGTGCCAGCACGGGGCCGGACACCATATATTTT.

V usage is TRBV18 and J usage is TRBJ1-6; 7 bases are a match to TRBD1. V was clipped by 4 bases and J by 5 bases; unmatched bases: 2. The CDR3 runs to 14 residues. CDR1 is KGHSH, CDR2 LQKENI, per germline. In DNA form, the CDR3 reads TGTGCCAGCTCACTGGGACAGAATAATTCACCCCTCCACTTT. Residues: CASSLGQNNSPLHF.

The CDR3 region has the DNA TGTGCCATCAGTGAGACAGGGCTAAACACCGGGGAGCTGTTTTTT. It yields the protein CAISETGLNTGELFF. The rearrangement links TRBV10-3 to TRBJ2-2; possible D gene TRBD1, 6 bases. The CDR3 sequence is 15 residues long. Trimming cost V 2 bases and J 2 bases, with 9 bases left between them. Looked up from germline, CDR1 is ENHRY and CDR2 is SYGVKD.

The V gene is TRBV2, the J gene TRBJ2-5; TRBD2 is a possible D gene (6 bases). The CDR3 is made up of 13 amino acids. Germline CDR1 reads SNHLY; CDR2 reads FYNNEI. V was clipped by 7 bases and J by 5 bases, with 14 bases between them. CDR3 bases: TGTGCCAGCATCGGGAGTGGGGGGGAGACCCAGTACTTC. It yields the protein CASIGSGGETQYF.

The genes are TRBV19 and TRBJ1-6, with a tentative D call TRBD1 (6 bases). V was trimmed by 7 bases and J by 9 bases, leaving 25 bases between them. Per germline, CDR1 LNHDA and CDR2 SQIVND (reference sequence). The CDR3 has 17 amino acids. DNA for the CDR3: TGTGCCAGTATGGTGGCAGGGGCCCCTTCTAATGGTTCACCCCTCCACTTT. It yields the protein CASMVAGAPSNGSPLHF.

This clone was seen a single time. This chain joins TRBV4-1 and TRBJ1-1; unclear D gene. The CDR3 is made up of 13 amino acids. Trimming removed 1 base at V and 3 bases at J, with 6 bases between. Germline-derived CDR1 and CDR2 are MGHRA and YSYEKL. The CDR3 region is CASSQGRYTEAFF. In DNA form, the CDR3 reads TGCGCCAGCAGCCAAGGAAGGTACACTGAAGCTTTCTTT.

The CDR3 coding sequence is TGTGCCAGCAGCCTCGCGGCGAACTCTGGAAACACCATATATTTT. This gives the protein CASSLAANSGNTIYF. The chain employs TRBV7-6 and TRBJ1-3; D unresolved. Germline V gene sequence: CDR1 SGHVS, CDR2 FNYEAQ. CDR3 length equals 15 residues. Trimming stripped 5 bases from V and 0 bases from J, with 11 bases between.

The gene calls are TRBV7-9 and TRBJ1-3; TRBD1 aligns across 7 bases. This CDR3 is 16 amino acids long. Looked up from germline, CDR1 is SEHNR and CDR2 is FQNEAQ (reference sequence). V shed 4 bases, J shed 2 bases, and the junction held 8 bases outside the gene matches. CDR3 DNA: TGTGCCAGCAGCTCCACCCAGGGGGTCACTGGAAACACCATATATTTT. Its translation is CASSSTQGVTGNTIYF.

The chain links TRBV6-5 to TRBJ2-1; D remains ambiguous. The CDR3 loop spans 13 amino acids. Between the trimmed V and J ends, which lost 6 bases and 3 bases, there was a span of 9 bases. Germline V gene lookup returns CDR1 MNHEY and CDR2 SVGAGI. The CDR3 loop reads CASRGLVYNEQFF. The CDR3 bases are TGTGCCAGCAGAGGGCTGGTCTACAATGAGCAGTTCTTC.

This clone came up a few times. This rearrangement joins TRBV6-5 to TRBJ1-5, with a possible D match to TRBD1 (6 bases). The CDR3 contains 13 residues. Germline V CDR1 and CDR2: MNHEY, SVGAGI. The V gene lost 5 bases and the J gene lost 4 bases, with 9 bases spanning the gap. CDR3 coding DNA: TGTGCCAGCAGTCGCGGACAGAATCAGCCCCAGCATTTT. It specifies CASSRGQNQPQHF.

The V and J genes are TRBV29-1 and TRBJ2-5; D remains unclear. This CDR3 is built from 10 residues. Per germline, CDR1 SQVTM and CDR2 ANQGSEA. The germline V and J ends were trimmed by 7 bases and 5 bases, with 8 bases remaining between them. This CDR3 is CSGNGETQYF. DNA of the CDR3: TGCAGCGGTAACGGGGAGACCCAGTACTTC.

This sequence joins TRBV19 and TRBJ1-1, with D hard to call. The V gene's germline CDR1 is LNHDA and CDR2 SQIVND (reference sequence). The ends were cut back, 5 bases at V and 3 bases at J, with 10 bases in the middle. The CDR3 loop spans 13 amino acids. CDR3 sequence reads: CASSEMTDTEAFF. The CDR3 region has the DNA TGTGCCAGTAGTGAAATGACGGACACTGAAGCTTTCTTT.

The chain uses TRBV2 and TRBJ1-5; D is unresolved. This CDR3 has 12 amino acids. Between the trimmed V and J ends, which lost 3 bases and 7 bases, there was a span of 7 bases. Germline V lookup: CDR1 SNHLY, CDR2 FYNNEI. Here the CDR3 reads CASSDLGQPQHF. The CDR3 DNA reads TGTGCCAGCAGTGACTTGGGACAGCCCCAGCATTTT.

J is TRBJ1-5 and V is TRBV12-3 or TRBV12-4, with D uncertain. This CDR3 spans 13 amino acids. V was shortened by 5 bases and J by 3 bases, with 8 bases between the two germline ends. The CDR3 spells CASSPEVNQPQHF. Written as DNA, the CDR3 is TGTGCCAGCAGTCCGGAGGTCAATCAGCCCCAGCATTTT.

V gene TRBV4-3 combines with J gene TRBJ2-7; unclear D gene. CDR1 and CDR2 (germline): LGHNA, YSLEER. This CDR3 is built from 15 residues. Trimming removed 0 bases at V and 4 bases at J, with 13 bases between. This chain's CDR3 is CASSQDKRPEYEQYF. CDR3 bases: TGCGCCAGCAGCCAAGATAAACGGCCCGAGTACGAGCAGTACTTC.

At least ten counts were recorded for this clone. CDR3 region: CASRLGEVNTGELFF. For the CDR3, the DNA is TGTGCCAGCAGGCTCGGGGAGGTTAACACCGGGGAGCTGTTTTTT. The J gene is TRBJ2-2, the V gene TRBV2; a weak D match, TRBD2 (6 bases). Germline V gives CDR1 SNHLY, CDR2 FYNNEI. V lost 6 bases and J 2 bases, leaving 13 bases between the germline ends. The CDR3 has 15 amino acids.

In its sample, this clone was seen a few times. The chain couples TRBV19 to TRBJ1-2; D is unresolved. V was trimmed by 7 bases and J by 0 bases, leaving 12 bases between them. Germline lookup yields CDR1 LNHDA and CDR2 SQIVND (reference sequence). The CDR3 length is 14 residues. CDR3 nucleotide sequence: TGTGCCAGTACCCCCTCGATAGCTAACTATGGCTACACCTTC. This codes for CASTPSIANYGYTF.

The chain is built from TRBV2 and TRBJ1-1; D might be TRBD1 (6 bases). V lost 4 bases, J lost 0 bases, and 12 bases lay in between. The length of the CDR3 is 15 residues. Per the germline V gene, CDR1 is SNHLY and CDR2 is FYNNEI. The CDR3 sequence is CASSATGRMNTEAFF. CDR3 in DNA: TGTGCCAGCAGTGCGACAGGACGCATGAACACTGAAGCTTTCTTT.

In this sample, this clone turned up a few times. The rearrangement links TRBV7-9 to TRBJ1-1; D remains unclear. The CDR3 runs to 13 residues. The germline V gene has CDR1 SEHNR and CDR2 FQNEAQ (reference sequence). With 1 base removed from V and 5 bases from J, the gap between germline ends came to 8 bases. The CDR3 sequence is CASSLEVGTEAFF. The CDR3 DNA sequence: TGTGCCAGCAGCTTAGAGGTGGGTACTGAAGCTTTCTTT.

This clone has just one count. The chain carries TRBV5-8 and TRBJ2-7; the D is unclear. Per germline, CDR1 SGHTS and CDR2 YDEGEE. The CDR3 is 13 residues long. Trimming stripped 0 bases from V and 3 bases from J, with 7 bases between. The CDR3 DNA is TGTGCCAGCAGCTTGGTGTCCTACTACGAGCAGTACTTC. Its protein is CASSLVSYYEQYF.

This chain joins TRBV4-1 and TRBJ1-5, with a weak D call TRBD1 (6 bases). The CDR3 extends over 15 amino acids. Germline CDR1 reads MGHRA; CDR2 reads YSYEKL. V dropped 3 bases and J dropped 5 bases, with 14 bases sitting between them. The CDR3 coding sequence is TGCGCCAGCAGCCATCGGGACAAAAGGGATCAGCCCCAGCATTTT. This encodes CASSHRDKRDQPQHF.

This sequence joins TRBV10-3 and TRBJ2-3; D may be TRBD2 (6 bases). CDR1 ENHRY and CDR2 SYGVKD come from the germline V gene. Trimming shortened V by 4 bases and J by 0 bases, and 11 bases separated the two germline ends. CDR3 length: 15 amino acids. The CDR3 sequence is CAISGGGVSTDTQYF. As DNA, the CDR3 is TGTGCCATCAGTGGAGGAGGGGTGAGCACAGATACGCAGTATTTT.

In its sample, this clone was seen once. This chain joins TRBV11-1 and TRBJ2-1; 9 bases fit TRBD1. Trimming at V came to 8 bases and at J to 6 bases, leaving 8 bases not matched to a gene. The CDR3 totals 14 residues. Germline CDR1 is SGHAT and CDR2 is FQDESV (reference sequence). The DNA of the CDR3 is TGTGCCAGCGCGGACAGGGGAAGAGGCAATGAGCAGTTCTTC. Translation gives CASADRGRGNEQFF.

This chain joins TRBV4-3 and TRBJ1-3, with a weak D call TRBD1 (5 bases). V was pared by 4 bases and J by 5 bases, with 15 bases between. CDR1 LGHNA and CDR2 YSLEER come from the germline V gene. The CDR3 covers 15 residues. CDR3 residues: CASSPPRQSRNTIYF. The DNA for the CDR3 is TGCGCCAGCAGCCCGCCAAGACAGTCGAGAAACACCATATATTTT.

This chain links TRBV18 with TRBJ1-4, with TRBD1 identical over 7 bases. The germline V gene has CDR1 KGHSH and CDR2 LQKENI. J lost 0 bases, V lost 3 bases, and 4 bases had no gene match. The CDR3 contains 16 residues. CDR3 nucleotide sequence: TGTGCCAGCTCACCTGGACAGGTTGCAACTAATGAAAAACTGTTTTTT. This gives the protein CASSPGQVATNEKLFF.

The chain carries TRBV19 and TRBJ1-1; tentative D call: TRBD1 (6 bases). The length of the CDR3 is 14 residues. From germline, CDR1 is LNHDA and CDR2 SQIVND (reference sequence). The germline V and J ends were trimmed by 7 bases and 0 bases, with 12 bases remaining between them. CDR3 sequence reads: CASINQGLNTEAFF. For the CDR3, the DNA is TGTGCCAGTATTAATCAGGGGTTGAACACTGAAGCTTTCTTT.

CDR3 nucleotides: TGTGCCAGCAGTCCACAGGGATTGAACACCGGGGAGCTGTTTTTT. This encodes CASSPQGLNTGELFF. V usage is TRBV2 and J usage is TRBJ2-2, with a tentative D call TRBD1 (6 bases). CDR1 and CDR2 from the germline V gene are SNHLY and FYNNEI. CDR3 length: 15 residues. Trimming shortened V by 5 bases and J by 1 base, and 11 bases separated the two germline ends.

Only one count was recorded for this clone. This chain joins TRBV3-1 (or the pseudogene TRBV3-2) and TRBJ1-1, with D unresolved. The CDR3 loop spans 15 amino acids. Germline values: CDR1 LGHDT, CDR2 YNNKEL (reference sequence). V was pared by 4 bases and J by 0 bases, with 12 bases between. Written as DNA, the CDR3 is TGTGCCAGCAGCCCATTCGTTGGGATGAACACTGAAGCTTTCTTT. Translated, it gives CASSPFVGMNTEAFF.